Listed below are T cell receptor beta chains from one sample, sequenced in a study of T-cell memory formation after mild COVID-19. TCRdb used MiXCR to reprocess the 5' RACE reads, holding one entry per CDR3 protein. The data contain around 310,000 distinct CDR3 sequences, 20% to 25% of them singletons. Specimen: PBMCs or a T cell subset sorted from them (not recorded which). These receptors were collected from a man aged 18 to 30 who had mild COVID-19 (a few samples of this study predate the infection). Cell type and time point are not known. The conserved cysteine and the conserved F or W are not part of the CDR3 here. The order of the fields is J gene, V gene, CDR3 protein.

j_call: TRBJ1-2; v_call: TRBV7-9; cdr3_aa: ASSFLPGQGEDGYT
j_call: TRBJ2-1; v_call: TRBV2; cdr3_aa: ASSPHRDNTYNEQF
j_call: TRBJ2-1; v_call: TRBV7-9; cdr3_aa: ASSLISGDYNEQF
j_call: TRBJ1-2; v_call: TRBV5-1; cdr3_aa: ASSLEGLTFLGYT
j_call: TRBJ2-4; v_call: TRBV12-3/TRBV12-4; cdr3_aa: ASSLRLGIDIQY
j_call: TRBJ2-2; v_call: TRBV6-6; cdr3_aa: ASSHSGNTGELF
j_call: TRBJ1-2; v_call: TRBV27; cdr3_aa: ASSTRAWGGGYT
j_call: TRBJ1-1; v_call: TRBV20-1; cdr3_aa: SAPAMNTEAF
j_call: TRBJ2-2; v_call: TRBV10-3; cdr3_aa: AIRTDRANTGELF
j_call: TRBJ2-1; v_call: TRBV9; cdr3_aa: ASSVDGISYNEQF
j_call: TRBJ1-1; v_call: TRBV7-9; cdr3_aa: ASSHPEAF
j_call: TRBJ2-5; v_call: TRBV27; cdr3_aa: ASSLGPLKTQY
j_call: TRBJ1-1; v_call: TRBV12-3/TRBV12-4; cdr3_aa: ASSPEYTEAF
j_call: TRBJ2-2; v_call: TRBV11-2; cdr3_aa: ASSSQGVGELF
j_call: TRBJ2-4; v_call: TRBV10-2; cdr3_aa: ASSEASKNIQY
j_call: TRBJ2-7; v_call: TRBV18; cdr3_aa: ASSPRTGATYEQY
j_call: TRBJ2-5; v_call: TRBV19; cdr3_aa: ASKKGGGTETQY
j_call: TRBJ1-2; v_call: TRBV19; cdr3_aa: ASSIPWQGRKSGYT
j_call: TRBJ2-3; v_call: TRBV6-4; cdr3_aa: ASSSTRSRNTQY
j_call: TRBJ2-3; v_call: TRBV7-9; cdr3_aa: ASSPRVAGRSTDTQY
j_call: TRBJ2-5; v_call: TRBV12-3/TRBV12-4; cdr3_aa: ASSLRGGEETQY